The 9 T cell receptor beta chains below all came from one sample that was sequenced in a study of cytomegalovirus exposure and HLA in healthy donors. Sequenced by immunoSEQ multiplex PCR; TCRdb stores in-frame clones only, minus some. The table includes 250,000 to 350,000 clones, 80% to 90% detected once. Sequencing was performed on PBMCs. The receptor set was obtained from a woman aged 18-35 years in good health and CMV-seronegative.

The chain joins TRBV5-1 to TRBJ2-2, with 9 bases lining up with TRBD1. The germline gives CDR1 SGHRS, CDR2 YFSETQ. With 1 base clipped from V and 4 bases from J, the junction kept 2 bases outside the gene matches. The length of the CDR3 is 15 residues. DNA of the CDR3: TGCGCCAGCAGCTTGACGGGACAGGGCACCGGGGAGCTGTTTTTT. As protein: CASSLTGQGTGELFF.

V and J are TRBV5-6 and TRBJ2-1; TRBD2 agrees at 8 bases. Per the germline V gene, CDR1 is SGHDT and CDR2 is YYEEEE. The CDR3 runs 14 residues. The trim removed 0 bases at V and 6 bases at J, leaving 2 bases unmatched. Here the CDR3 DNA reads TGTGCCAGCAGCTTGGCGGGAGGGAGCAATGAGCAGTTCTTC. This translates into CASSLAGGSNEQFF.

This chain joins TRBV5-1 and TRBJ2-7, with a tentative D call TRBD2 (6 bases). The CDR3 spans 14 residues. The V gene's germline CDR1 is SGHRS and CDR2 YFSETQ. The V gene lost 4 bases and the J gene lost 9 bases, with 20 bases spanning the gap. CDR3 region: CASSGDLSTGGQYF. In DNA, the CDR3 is TGCGCCAGCAGCGGGGACTTATCTACGGGTGGGCAGTACTTC.

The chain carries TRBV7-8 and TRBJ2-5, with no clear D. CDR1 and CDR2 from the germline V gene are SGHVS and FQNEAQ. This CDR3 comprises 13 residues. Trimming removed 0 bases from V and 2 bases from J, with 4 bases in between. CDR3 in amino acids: CASSLALQETQYF. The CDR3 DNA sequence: TGTGCCAGCAGCTTAGCGCTACAAGAGACCCAGTACTTC.

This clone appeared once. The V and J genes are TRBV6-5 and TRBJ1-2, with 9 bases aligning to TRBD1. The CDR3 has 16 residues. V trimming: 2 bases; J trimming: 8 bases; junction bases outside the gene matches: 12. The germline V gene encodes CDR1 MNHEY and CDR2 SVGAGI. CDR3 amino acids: CASSYGTGTSAEGYTF. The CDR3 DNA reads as TGTGCCAGCAGTTACGGGACAGGGACTTCGGCTGAAGGCTACACCTTC.

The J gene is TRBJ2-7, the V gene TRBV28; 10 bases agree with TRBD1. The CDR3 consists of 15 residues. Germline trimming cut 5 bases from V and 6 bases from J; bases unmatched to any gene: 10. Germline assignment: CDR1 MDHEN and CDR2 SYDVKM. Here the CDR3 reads CASSTPYGTGVEQYF. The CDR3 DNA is TGTGCCAGCAGTACCCCCTATGGGACAGGGGTCGAGCAGTACTTC.

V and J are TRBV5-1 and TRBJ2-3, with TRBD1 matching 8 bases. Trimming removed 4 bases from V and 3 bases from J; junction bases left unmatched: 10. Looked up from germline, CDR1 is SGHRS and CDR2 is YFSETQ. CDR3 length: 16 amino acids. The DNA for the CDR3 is TGCGCCAGCAGCCCGCGACAGGGGACACTAACAGATACGCAGTATTTT. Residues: CASSPRQGTLTDTQYF. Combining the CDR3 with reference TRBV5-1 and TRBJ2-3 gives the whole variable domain KAGVTQTPRYLIKTRGQQVTLSCSPISGHRSVSWYQQTPGQGLQFLFEYFSETQRNKGNFPGRFSGRQFSNSRSEMNVSTLELGDSALYLCASSPRQGTLTDTQYFGPGTRLTVL.

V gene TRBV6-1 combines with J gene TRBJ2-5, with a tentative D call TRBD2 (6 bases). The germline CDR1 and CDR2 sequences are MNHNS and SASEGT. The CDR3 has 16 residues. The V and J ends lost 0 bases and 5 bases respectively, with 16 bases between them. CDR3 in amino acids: CASSEAGGFSWETQYF. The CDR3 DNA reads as TGTGCCAGCAGTGAAGCGGGAGGATTCTCGTGGGAGACCCAGTACTTC.

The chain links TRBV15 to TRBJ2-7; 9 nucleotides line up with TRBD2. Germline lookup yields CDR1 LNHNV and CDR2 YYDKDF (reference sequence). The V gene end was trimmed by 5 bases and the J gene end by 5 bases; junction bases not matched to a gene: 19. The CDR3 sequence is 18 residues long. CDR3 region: CATSAKQGSGRMAHEQYF. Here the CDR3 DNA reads TGTGCCACCAGCGCAAAACAGGGTAGCGGGAGAATGGCGCACGAGCAGTACTTC.